The next 12 T cell receptor beta chains were all read from a single sample in a study of control samples from healthy donors and cancer patients. Using immunoSEQ multiplex PCR, the repertoire was profiled, and TCRdb retains in-frame clones only, with some absent. The data show about 150,000 clones, with around 88% seen just once and about 1.7% held by the top ten. The sample was blood. These receptors were taken from a man between 18 and 35 years old in good health.

This clone showed up just a few times. The genes are TRBV28 and TRBJ1-2, with D possibly matching TRBD1 (5 bases). Trimming took 6 bases from V and 0 from J, leaving 17 bases between them. Germline assignment: CDR1 MDHEN and CDR2 SYDVKM. This CDR3 has 16 amino acids. CDR3 amino acids: CASSGQGRWANYGYTF. CDR3 nucleotides: TGTGCCAGCAGCGGCCAGGGCAGGTGGGCTAACTATGGCTACACCTTC.

This chain joins TRBV5-4 and TRBJ1-2; 8 nucleotides match TRBD1. The CDR3 is 14 residues long. CDR1 SGHNT and CDR2 YYREEE come from the germline V gene (reference sequence). J gave up 8 bases and V 0 bases, and 6 bases lay outside the gene matches. The CDR3 region is CASSLGQGASGYTF. CDR3 in DNA: TGTGCCAGCAGCTTGGGGCAGGGGGCGAGCGGCTACACCTTC.

CDR3: CAWSVRRQGARQAFF. The DNA of the CDR3 is TGTGCCTGGAGTGTCCGAAGACAGGGGGCGCGACAAGCTTTCTTT. The V call is TRBV30, the J call TRBJ1-1, with 10 bases aligning to TRBD1. This CDR3 has 15 amino acids. The J segment lost 9 bases and the V segment lost 0 bases, leaving 10 bases of the junction unmatched. CDR1 is GTSNPN and CDR2 is SVGIG in the germline V gene (reference sequence).

The CDR3: CASTTSQGAGELFF. The CDR3 DNA follows: TGCGCCAGCACCACTAGTCAGGGCGCCGGGGAGCTGTTTTTT. The gene calls are TRBV5-1 and TRBJ2-2; D assignment may be TRBD1 or TRBD2 (5 bases each). This CDR3 is 14 amino acids long. Germline CDR1 reads SGHRS; CDR2 reads YFSETQ. Trimming removed 6 bases at V and 6 bases at J, with 15 bases between.

The chain combines TRBV5-1 with TRBJ2-2; 8 bases match TRBD2. This CDR3 region has 16 residues. Germline V gives CDR1 SGHRS, CDR2 YFSETQ. V lost 0 bases to trimming and J lost 4 bases; unmatched junction nucleotides: 5. The CDR3 sequence is CASSLGTSWGTGELFF. The CDR3 DNA follows: TGCGCCAGCAGCTTGGGGACTAGCTGGGGCACCGGGGAGCTGTTTTTT. Looking up the rest from reference TRBV5-1 and TRBJ2-2 gives the full variable domain: KAGVTQTPRYLIKTRGQQVTLSCSPISGHRSVSWYQQTPGQGLQFLFEYFSETQRNKGNFPGRFSGRQFSNSRSEMNVSTLELGDSALYLCASSLGTSWGTGELFFGEGSRLTVL.

This clone has more than one count but fewer than ten. This chain uses TRBV6-1 with TRBJ1-5, with 7 bases matching TRBD1. V was pared by 3 bases and J by 2 bases, with 4 bases of the junction left unmatched. The CDR3 is 15 residues long. Germline assignment: CDR1 MNHNS and CDR2 SASEGT. CDR3: CASSDRQGGNQPQHF. For the CDR3, the DNA is TGTGCCAGCAGTGATCGACAGGGAGGCAATCAGCCCCAGCATTTT.

This sequence joins TRBV11-2 and TRBJ1-2; 8 nucleotides match TRBD1. Trimming took 5 bases from V and 4 from J; bases not matched to a gene: 15. The CDR3 sequence is 17 residues long. Germline CDR1 SGHAT, CDR2 FQNNGV. The CDR3 DNA sequence: TGTGCCAGCAGCCCTGACAGGGGCTTAAGTGGGTTCTATGGCTACACCTTC. Its translation: CASSPDRGLSGFYGYTF.

The rearrangement links TRBV28 to TRBJ2-3; the match to TRBD2 covers 9 bases. V lost 4 bases and J lost 6; bases outside the gene matches: 11. The CDR3 extends over 16 amino acids. Germline CDR1 is MDHEN and CDR2 is SYDVKM. CDR3: CASSSPGERGVDTQYF. CDR3 DNA sequence: TGTGCCAGCAGTTCCCCAGGGGAGCGGGGGGTGGATACGCAGTATTTT.

The chain joins TRBV2 to TRBJ2-5, with D uncertain. V dropped 4 bases and J dropped 4 bases, with 10 bases sitting between them. The CDR3 runs to 13 residues. Germline CDR1 is SNHLY and CDR2 is FYNNEI. The CDR3 loop reads CASSGGPRETQYF. CDR3 bases: TGTGCCAGCAGTGGCGGCCCTCGAGAGACCCAGTACTTC.

The rearrangement uses TRBV6-6 and TRBJ1-6, with D uncertain. V was pared by 2 bases and J by 11 bases, with 13 bases between. The CDR3 has 14 amino acids. Germline V gene sequence: CDR1 MNHNY, CDR2 SVGAGI (reference sequence). This CDR3 reads CASSYAGVTAPLHF. CDR3 DNA: TGTGCCAGCAGTTACGCGGGTGTTACCGCACCCCTCCACTTT.

The chain recombines TRBV27 with TRBJ2-7; TRBD1 is a possible D gene (5 bases). This CDR3 comprises 14 residues. The germline CDR1 and CDR2 sequences are MNHEY and SMNVEV (reference sequence). V lost 0 bases, J lost 3 bases, and 9 bases lay in between. The CDR3 loop reads CASSLSGVGYEQYF. CDR3 coding DNA: TGTGCCAGCAGTTTATCAGGGGTCGGCTACGAGCAGTACTTC.

The gene calls are TRBV11-2 and TRBJ1-3; D gene uncertain. V dropped 5 bases and J dropped 4 bases, with 6 bases sitting between them. This CDR3 region has 12 residues. Germline loops: CDR1 SGHAT, CDR2 FQNNGV. The CDR3 spells CASSTPGNTIYF. The CDR3 nucleotides read TGTGCCAGCAGCACCCCCGGAAACACCATATATTTT.